Listed below are T cell receptor beta chains from one sample, sequenced in a study of T cells in localized non-small cell lung cancer. This table comes from immunoSEQ multiplex PCR, and its TCRdb copy is limited to in-frame clones, with some not included. The table records several hundred clones, roughly 35% of them present only once. Source: normal lung tissue next to the tumor, taken before any cancer treatment. The receptors here all came from a male donor older than 55 with stage II lung adenocarcinoma. The CDR3 runs from the conserved cysteine through the conserved F or W. A D gene is named only where the DNA matches it firmly. Rows give clone size only sometimes, using once, few, many, or a class for an expanded clone.

cdr3_nt: TGCGCCAGCAGCCTATGGCAGGGGGGCTCCTACAATGAGCAGTTCTTC; cdr3_aa: CASSLWQGGSYNEQFF; d_call: NA; v_call: TRBV4-1; j_call: TRBJ2-1; clone_size: large
cdr3_nt: TGCGCCAGCAGCCAAGTTCTAGCGGGTTTCGAGCAGTTCTTC; cdr3_aa: CASSQVLAGFEQFF; d_call: NA; v_call: TRBV1; j_call: TRBJ2-1; clone_size: NA
cdr3_nt: TGTGCCAGTAGTCAACCTCGGGGGTCCCGGGAGCTGTTTTTT; cdr3_aa: CASSQPRGSRELFF; d_call: NA; v_call: TRBV19; j_call: TRBJ2-2; clone_size: NA
cdr3_nt: TGTGCCAGCAGCTTTAGGGGAAAACTACATCTCAACGAGCAGTACTTC; cdr3_aa: CASSFRGKLHLNEQYF; d_call: NA; v_call: TRBV11-3; j_call: TRBJ2-7; clone_size: large
cdr3_nt: TGCGCCAGCAGCTTGGAAGGTGGTCAGGGGGCGTATGGCTACACCTTC; cdr3_aa: CASSLEGGQGAYGYTF; d_call: TRBD1; v_call: TRBV5-1; j_call: TRBJ1-2; clone_size: once
cdr3_nt: TGTGCTAGCAGCTTAGACGGCGCCGCGGCAGGAAACACCATATATTTT; cdr3_aa: CASSLDGAAAGNTIYF; d_call: NA; v_call: TRBV11-3; j_call: TRBJ1-3; clone_size: few
cdr3_nt: TGTGCCAGCAGCGTAGCTACCGTTGGCTACACCTTC; cdr3_aa: CASSVATVGYTF; d_call: NA; v_call: TRBV9; j_call: TRBJ1-2; clone_size: few
cdr3_nt: TGTGCCTGGAGTCAAACCTCCGGACAGGGCCAGCATTTT; cdr3_aa: CAWSQTSGQGQHF; d_call: TRBD1; v_call: TRBV30; j_call: TRBJ1-5; clone_size: once
cdr3_nt: TGTGCCTGGAGTCGATGGGACAAGCAGTACTTC; cdr3_aa: CAWSRWDKQYF; d_call: NA; v_call: TRBV30; j_call: TRBJ2-7; clone_size: NA
cdr3_nt: TGTGCCAGCTCCCGGACTAGCGGAACCTACGAGCAGTACTTC; cdr3_aa: CASSRTSGTYEQYF; d_call: TRBD2; v_call: TRBV6-8; j_call: TRBJ2-7; clone_size: few
cdr3_nt: TGTGCCAGCAGCCCCCAGGGAGGGAAGGATGGCTACACCTTC; cdr3_aa: CASSPQGGKDGYTF; d_call: NA; v_call: TRBV11-3; j_call: TRBJ1-2; clone_size: few
cdr3_nt: TGCGCCAGCAGTTCAGGGACGAACTACAATGAGCAGTTCTTC; cdr3_aa: CASSSGTNYNEQFF; d_call: NA; v_call: TRBV10-1; j_call: TRBJ2-1; clone_size: NA
cdr3_nt: TGCGCCAGCAGTGGACAGGAGAACACTGAAGCTTTCTTT; cdr3_aa: CASSGQENTEAFF; d_call: NA; v_call: TRBV10-2; j_call: TRBJ1-1; clone_size: NA
cdr3_nt: TGTGCCAGCAGTTCGTACAGGGGGCGGGAAACCGGGGAGCTGTTTTTT; cdr3_aa: CASSSYRGRETGELFF; d_call: TRBD1; v_call: TRBV9; j_call: TRBJ2-2; clone_size: medium-sized
cdr3_nt: TGCAGCGTTCGCAGGGATTTCCCGTACGAGCAGTACTTC; cdr3_aa: CSVRRDFPYEQYF; d_call: NA; v_call: TRBV29-1; j_call: TRBJ2-7; clone_size: few
cdr3_nt: TGTGCCACCAGCAGAGATCTTACAACAGATGAAAAACTGTTTTTT; cdr3_aa: CATSRDLTTDEKLFF; d_call: NA; v_call: TRBV15; j_call: TRBJ1-4; clone_size: NA
cdr3_nt: TGTGCCACCAGCAGAAACTATCGAACCGGGGAGCTGTTTTTT; cdr3_aa: CATSRNYRTGELFF; d_call: NA; v_call: TRBV15; j_call: TRBJ2-2; clone_size: NA
cdr3_nt: TGTGCTAGCAGCTTAAGTAGGAGTATGGCAGGGGAGACCCAGTACTTC; cdr3_aa: CASSLSRSMAGETQYF; d_call: NA; v_call: TRBV7-6; j_call: TRBJ2-5; clone_size: NA
cdr3_nt: TGTGCCACACCGAGAAATCAGCCCCAGCATTTT; cdr3_aa: CATPRNQPQHF; d_call: NA; v_call: TRBV19; j_call: TRBJ1-5; clone_size: NA
cdr3_nt: TGTGCCAGCAGTCCCGGACACTATAATTCACCCCTCCACTTT; cdr3_aa: CASSPGHYNSPLHF; d_call: NA; v_call: TRBV28; j_call: TRBJ1-6; clone_size: once
cdr3_nt: TGTGCCAGTAGTATTACAGGTGGCCGAGGCACAGATACGCAGTATTTT; cdr3_aa: CASSITGGRGTDTQYF; d_call: NA; v_call: TRBV19; j_call: TRBJ2-3; clone_size: NA
cdr3_nt: TGTGCCAGCAGTTTATCAGGGCGCGAGCAGTACTTC; cdr3_aa: CASSLSGREQYF; d_call: NA; v_call: TRBV28; j_call: TRBJ2-7; clone_size: NA
cdr3_nt: TGTGCCAGTAGTGTAAACAGGCCAAGCAATCAGCCCCAGCATTTT; cdr3_aa: CASSVNRPSNQPQHF; d_call: NA; v_call: TRBV19; j_call: TRBJ1-5; clone_size: once